This TCR beta chain was retrieved from a study of cytomegalovirus exposure and HLA in healthy donors. PCR was performed using 60 Vbeta and 13 Jbeta primers. Profiled with immunoSEQ multiplex PCR; TCRdb holds only in-frame clones, not every one. The sample lists tens of thousands of clones, more than 55% occurring once. Trimming cost V 0 bases and J 2 bases; bases outside gene matches: 2. The length of the CDR3 is 16 residues. Germline CDR1 is SEHNR and CDR2 is FQNEAQ (reference sequence). This clonotype was obtained from a woman aged 45-65 years in good health and CMV-seropositive. This chain links TRBV7-9 with TRBJ2-5, with TRBD2 matching over 11 bases. Sequencing was carried out using PBMCs. The CDR3 reads CASSLAPSGGQETQYF. CDR3 bases: TGTGCCAGCAGCTTAGCGCCTAGCGGGGGGCAAGAGACCCAGTACTTC.